This T cell receptor (beta chain) was observed in a study of early T cells in non-severe SARS-CoV-2 infection. About the research overall: RNA in bulk from unsorted whole blood was sequenced, and chains were unpaired. Study results and caveats: VDJdb-based matching was biased toward anti-spike CD8 responses and missed private and CD4 specificities.

Unique molecular identifiers tagged individual cDNA molecules. MiXCR, applied by TCRdb to the 5' RACE reads, yields one record per CDR3 protein. The sample includes over 75,000 distinct CDR3 sequences, less than 15% of them seen just once. This CDR3 has 16 amino acids. The germline V gene encodes CDR1 LGHDT and CDR2 YNNKEL (reference sequence). V trimming: 5 bases; J trimming: 4 bases; junction bases outside the gene matches: 8. About this clonotype: Its antigen is currently unknown.

The sample consisted of whole blood. This TCR was sampled from an adult who was a healthcare worker with PCR-confirmed SARS-CoV-2 infection or an uninfected control (not recorded which). The chain carries TRBV3-1 and TRBJ2-1; 10 nucleotides agree with TRBD2. The CDR3 nucleotides are TGTGCCAGCAGCACTCCCGAGCGGGGGGGATACAATGAGCAGTTCTTC. This encodes CASSTPERGGYNEQFF.